This TCR beta chain was sequenced for a study of cytomegalovirus exposure and HLA in healthy donors. With 60 Vbeta and 13 Jbeta primers, the PCR was carried out. TCRdb keeps only in-frame clones here, not all; method: immunoSEQ multiplex PCR. The sample shows about 180,000 clones, over 70% of them seen only once. From germline, CDR1 is SNHLY and CDR2 FYNNEI. CDR3 length: 14 amino acids. This receptor was identified in a man in his late teens or twenties in good health and CMV-seronegative. What was sequenced was PBMCs. The rearrangement joins TRBV2 to TRBJ2-5; 7 bases fit TRBD1. The assigned J gene may be wrong: the sequence end matches TRBJ2-7 better. CDR3 sequence reads: CASNPDRYSYEQYF. The CDR3 coding sequence is TGTGCCAGCAATCCGGACAGGTACTCCTACGAGCAGTACTTC.